One and the same sample provided the 11 T cell receptor beta chains below, sequenced in a study of blood T cell repertoires in COVID-19. The protocol was immunoSEQ multiplex PCR, while the TCRdb copy is restricted to in-frame clones and leaves out a portion. The sample records 90,000 to 130,000 clones, nearly 80% being singletons. Sequencing input: peripheral blood. The origin of the receptors is an elderly woman with active or convalescent COVID-19.

V usage is TRBV7-2 and J usage is TRBJ1-4; 8 bases agree with TRBD1. V trimming: 1 base; J trimming: 5 bases; junction bases outside the gene matches: 0. Germline loops: CDR1 SGHTA, CDR2 FQGNSA. This CDR3 has 14 amino acids. The CDR3 bases are TGTGCCAGCAGCTTAGGACAGGGGAATGAAAAACTGTTTTTT. Protein sequence: CASSLGQGNEKLFF.

The chain carries TRBV30 and TRBJ1-1; a weak D match, TRBD1 (5 bases). This CDR3 has 13 amino acids. Trimming pared 5 bases from V and 10 bases from J, leaving 20 bases between. Germline V gives CDR1 GTSNPN, CDR2 SVGIG (reference sequence). CDR3 protein: CAWGPRLGDRAFF. DNA of the CDR3: TGTGCCTGGGGTCCCAGGTTAGGGGATCGAGCTTTCTTT.

The count of this clone is one. The gene calls are TRBV5-1 and TRBJ2-1, with 12 bases aligning to TRBD1. This CDR3 spans 14 amino acids. Per germline, CDR1 SGHRS and CDR2 YFSETQ. The J segment lost 4 bases and the V segment lost 6 bases, leaving 2 bases of the junction unmatched. The CDR3 protein is CASTGQGAYNEQFF. Here the CDR3 DNA reads TGCGCCAGCACGGGACAGGGGGCTTACAATGAGCAGTTCTTC. Drawing the rest from reference TRBV5-1 and TRBJ2-1, the complete variable domain is KAGVTQTPRYLIKTRGQQVTLSCSPISGHRSVSWYQQTPGQGLQFLFEYFSETQRNKGNFPGRFSGRQFSNSRSEMNVSTLELGDSALYLCASTGQGAYNEQFFGPGTRLTVL.

The chain combines TRBV2 with TRBJ2-4, with a tentative D call TRBD1 (6 bases). Per germline, CDR1 SNHLY and CDR2 FYNNEI. The CDR3 consists of 14 residues. The V end was cut by 6 bases, the J end by 0 bases, with 9 bases between. In DNA, the CDR3 is TGTGCCAGCAGAGCAGGGGTAGCCAAAAACATTCAGTACTTC. This gives the protein CASRAGVAKNIQYF.

The V gene is TRBV12-3 or TRBV12-4, the J gene TRBJ2-7; D may be TRBD1 (6 bases). The CDR3 spans 12 residues. V was clipped by 3 bases and J by 6 bases, with 9 bases between them. This chain's CDR3 is CASSFAGVEQYF. DNA of the CDR3: TGTGCCAGCAGTTTTGCAGGGGTCGAGCAGTACTTC.

The chain uses TRBV7-9 and TRBJ2-7, with 9 bases fitting TRBD2. Germline CDR1 SEHNR, CDR2 FQNEAQ (reference sequence). The CDR3 has 15 amino acids. The ends lost 1 base at V and 4 bases at J; junction bases unmatched: 5. The CDR3 region is CASSLDSSGMYEQYF. CDR3 sequence (DNA): TGTGCCAGCAGCTTAGATTCTAGCGGGATGTACGAGCAGTACTTC.

This chain connects TRBV11-1 to TRBJ2-7, with 9 bases identical to TRBD1. Germline V lookup: CDR1 SGHAT, CDR2 FQDESV (reference sequence). Losses at the gene ends were 5 bases for V and 4 bases for J; bases not matched to a gene: 3. CDR3 length: 13 amino acids. CDR3 amino acids: CASSRDRDYEQYF. CDR3 DNA: TGTGCCAGCAGCCGGGACAGGGATTACGAGCAGTACTTC.

The V call is TRBV19, the J call TRBJ2-3, with 13 bases identical to TRBD2. The junction had 11 bases not matched to a gene; V was cut back by 2 bases and J by 3 bases. CDR1 and CDR2 from the germline V gene are LNHDA and SQIVND (reference sequence). This CDR3 has 19 amino acids. The CDR3 DNA follows: TGTGCCAGTAGTATAAGACTAGCGGGAGGTCGTATCGAGACAGATACGCAGTATTTT. Protein product: CASSIRLAGGRIETDTQYF.

The chain combines TRBV7-3 with TRBJ2-2; 8 nucleotides match TRBD2. V trimming: 1 base; J trimming: 4 bases; junction bases outside the gene matches: 8. This CDR3 is built from 17 residues. Germline CDR1 and CDR2: SGHTA and FQGTGA. The CDR3 region is CASSLNPGGPGTGELFF. Written as DNA, the CDR3 is TGTGCCAGCAGCTTAAACCCGGGAGGGCCGGGCACCGGGGAGCTGTTTTTT.

The chain joins TRBV24-1 to TRBJ2-5, with D possibly TRBD1 on 5 matching bases. V dropped 4 bases and J dropped 4 bases, with 9 bases sitting between them. Germline V lookup: CDR1 KGHDR, CDR2 SFDVKD. The CDR3 length is 13 residues. CDR3 amino acids: CATSDGGAETQYF. CDR3 sequence (DNA): TGTGCCACCAGTGACGGTGGGGCAGAGACCCAGTACTTC.

The rearrangement links TRBV5-1 to TRBJ1-1; D not certain. V lost 4 bases to trimming and J lost 1 base, with 8 bases between them. The germline CDR1 and CDR2 sequences are SGHRS and YFSETQ. This CDR3 has 13 amino acids. The CDR3 here is CASSQRGNTEAFF. In nucleotides, the CDR3 is TGCGCCAGCAGCCAGCGGGGGAACACTGAAGCTTTCTTT.